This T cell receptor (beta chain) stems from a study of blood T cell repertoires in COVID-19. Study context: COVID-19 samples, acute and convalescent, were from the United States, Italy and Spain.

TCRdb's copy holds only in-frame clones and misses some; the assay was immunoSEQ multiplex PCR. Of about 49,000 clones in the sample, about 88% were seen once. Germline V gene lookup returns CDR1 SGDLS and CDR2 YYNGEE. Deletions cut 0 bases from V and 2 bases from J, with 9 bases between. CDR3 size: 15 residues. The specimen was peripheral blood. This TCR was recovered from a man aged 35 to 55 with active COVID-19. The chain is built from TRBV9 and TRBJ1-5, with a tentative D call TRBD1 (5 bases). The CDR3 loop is CASSVGTGGNQPQHF. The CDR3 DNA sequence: TGTGCCAGCAGCGTAGGGACGGGGGGCAATCAGCCCCAGCATTTT.